Below, 14 T cell receptor beta chains from the same sample are listed, as sequenced in a study of shared clonotypes between healthy human individuals. The repertoire was sequenced with immunoSEQ multiplex PCR; TCRdb's copy has only in-frame clones and lacks some. The data contain under 600,000 clones, roughly four fifths of them singletons. Source material: PBMCs. These receptors all come from a woman between 40 and 55 years old in good health. Some clones in this sample may be carry-over from other donors' samples.

The gene calls are TRBV29-1 and TRBJ2-7; D may be TRBD1 (7 bases). Trimming pared 6 bases from V and 7 bases from J, leaving 13 bases between. The CDR3 sequence is 11 residues long. Germline V gives CDR1 SQVTM, CDR2 ANQGSEA. The CDR3 here is CSVGTAGEQYF. The CDR3, as DNA: TGCAGCGTCGGGACAGCGGGTGAGCAGTACTTC.

The gene calls are TRBV5-1 and TRBJ2-6, with D uncertain. V was cut by 4 bases and J by 0 bases, with 8 bases left in between. Per the germline V gene, CDR1 is SGHRS and CDR2 is YFSETQ. The CDR3 spans 15 residues. DNA for the CDR3: TGCGCCAGCAGCGTAACAGTCTCTGGGGCCAACGTCCTGACTTTC. As protein: CASSVTVSGANVLTF.

The chain has TRBV19 and TRBJ1-1, with a tentative D call TRBD1 (6 bases). CDR3 length: 12 amino acids. Germline V gives CDR1 LNHDA, CDR2 SQIVND (reference sequence). Trimming stripped 10 bases from V and 7 bases from J, with 16 bases between. As DNA, the CDR3 is TGTGCCACGAGGGGGGGACAAAGTGAAGCTTTCTTT. Translation gives CATRGGQSEAFF.

This clone was counted at least ten times. V is TRBV10-3 and J is TRBJ2-7, with 8 bases that match TRBD2. Unmatched junction bases numbered 1, after V lost 5 bases and J lost 4 bases. Germline assignment: CDR1 ENHRY and CDR2 SYGVKD. This CDR3 has 12 amino acids. The CDR3, as DNA: TGTGCCATCAGTACTAGCGGATACGAGCAGTACTTC. Protein: CAISTSGYEQYF.

This clone was picked up many times. The chain employs TRBV5-1 and TRBJ2-5; 10 bases fit TRBD2. J lost 5 bases, V lost 5 bases, and 9 bases had no gene match. The CDR3 is 15 amino acids. Germline loops: CDR1 SGHRS, CDR2 YFSETQ. CDR3 sequence reads: CASRWSGRAVETQYF. As DNA, the CDR3 is TGCGCCAGCAGGTGGAGCGGGAGGGCCGTGGAGACCCAGTACTTC.

The chain uses TRBV19 and TRBJ1-2, with D perhaps TRBD1 (5 bases). CDR1 and CDR2 (germline): LNHDA, SQIVND (reference sequence). This CDR3 is built from 14 residues. Deletions cut 5 bases from V and 2 bases from J, with 12 bases between. The CDR3 DNA sequence: TGTGCCAGTAGTGCAGTCGGGGGGAACTATGGCTACACCTTC. Residues: CASSAVGGNYGYTF.

This clone has more than one count but fewer than ten. The J gene is TRBJ2-3, the V gene TRBV5-1; 10 nucleotides agree with TRBD2. Trimming took 3 bases from V and 4 from J; bases not matched to a gene: 11. There are 17 residues in the CDR3. The V gene's germline CDR1 is SGHRS and CDR2 YFSETQ. CDR3 amino acids: CASSSGLTSGAPDTQYF. The CDR3 DNA is TGCGCCAGCAGCTCAGGACTCACTAGCGGGGCCCCAGATACGCAGTATTTT. The full variable domain, its missing parts supplied by reference TRBV5-1 and TRBJ2-3, is KAGVTQTPRYLIKTRGQQVTLSCSPISGHRSVSWYQQTPGQGLQFLFEYFSETQRNKGNFPGRFSGRQFSNSRSEMNVSTLELGDSALYLCASSSGLTSGAPDTQYFGPGTRLTVL.

The chain uses TRBV28 and TRBJ2-1, with D uncertain. V lost 8 bases, J lost 2 bases, and 7 bases lay in between. CDR1 is MDHEN, CDR2 SYDVKM, per germline. The CDR3 spans 12 residues. The CDR3 loop reads CASGRTYNEQFF. CDR3 nucleotide sequence: TGTGCCAGCGGACGGACCTACAATGAGCAGTTCTTC. Based on the CDR3 plus reference TRBV28 and TRBJ2-1, the full variable domain is DVKVTQSSRYLVKRTGEKVFLECVQDMDHENMFWYRQDPGLGLRLIYFSYDVKMKEKGDIPEGYSVSREKKERFSLILESASTNQTSMYLCASGRTYNEQFFGPGTRLTVL.

The chain has TRBV4-3 and TRBJ2-1; 10 nucleotides line up with TRBD2. The CDR3 runs 17 residues. The trim removed 0 bases at V and 9 bases at J, leaving 11 bases unmatched. Looked up from germline, CDR1 is LGHNA and CDR2 is YSLEER. CDR3 DNA: TGCGCCAGCAGCCAAGAAGCGGCGTCTAGCGGGAGTATTGAGCAGTTCTTC. Translation: CASSQEAASSGSIEQFF.

Remarks on this clone: This likely came from a read error, as a far larger clone is one base away. The chain couples TRBV6-4 to TRBJ2-2, with TRBD2 as a possible D gene (6 bases). The CDR3 loop spans 15 amino acids. CDR1 MRHNA and CDR2 SNTAGT come from the germline V gene. Trimming took 7 bases from V and 3 from J, leaving 15 bases between them. DNA for the CDR3: TGTGCCAGCACCCGCACATGGGGGGACACCGGGGAGCTGTTTTTT. Its protein product is CASTRTWGDTGELFF.

The CDR3 DNA is TGTGCCAGCAGCTCCGGGACAGGGGCCACCATGGGCTACACCTTC. It yields the protein CASSSGTGATMGYTF. J is TRBJ1-2 and V is TRBV5-5; 10 nucleotides line up with TRBD1. CDR3 length: 15 residues. Per germline, CDR1 SGHKS and CDR2 YYEKEE (reference sequence). With V trimmed by 3 bases and J by 8 bases, 10 bases remained unmatched.

Comments on this clone: A single base is all that separates this from a far larger clone, so a read error is likely. The chain links TRBV15 to TRBJ2-3; D uncertain. Trimming took 0 bases from V and 6 from J, leaving 10 bases between them. The germline CDR1 and CDR2 sequences are LNHNV and YYDKDF (reference sequence). The CDR3 loop spans 14 amino acids. CDR3 residues: CATSREISWDTQYF. CDR3 coding DNA: TGTGCCACCAGCAGAGAAATTAGTTGGGATACGCAGTATTTT.

The chain joins TRBV7-8 to TRBJ2-3; D might be TRBD1 (6 bases). CDR3 size: 14 residues. The germline gives CDR1 SGHVS, CDR2 FQNEAQ. Deletions cut 5 bases from V and 0 bases from J, with 9 bases between. CDR3 loop: CASSRTGSTDTQYF. The CDR3 DNA is TGTGCCAGCAGCCGAACAGGGAGCACAGATACGCAGTATTTT.

The chain uses TRBV5-4 and TRBJ2-7; 7 bases agree with TRBD1. The CDR3 runs 14 residues. Germline V lookup: CDR1 SGHNT, CDR2 YYREEE (reference sequence). The trim removed 1 base at V and 6 bases at J, leaving 7 bases unmatched. This CDR3 is CASSLKQGSGEQYF. CDR3 in DNA: TGTGCCAGCAGCTTGAAACAGGGGTCGGGCGAGCAGTACTTC.